Given below is one T cell receptor beta chain in context. This entry is derived from a study of T cells expressing NK-cell markers. Across the whole study: Seven sequenced donors out of eight were HCMV-seropositive, one seronegative.

The germline V gene has CDR1 KGHSH and CDR2 LQKENI. CDR3 length equals 12 residues. For each CDR3 protein, TCRdb gives one entry from its re-call of the 5' RACE reads, without DNA. This repertoire includes 200,000 to 300,000 distinct CDR3 sequences. The chain uses TRBV18 and TRBJ2-7. The receptor comes from a woman between 18 and 70 years old in good health. Sequenced material: blood T cells: a sorted CD56 or NKG2C T cell subset, CD4+ or CD8+ T cells, or bulk PBMC T cells (not recorded which). CDR3 loop: CASSPLGVEQYF.